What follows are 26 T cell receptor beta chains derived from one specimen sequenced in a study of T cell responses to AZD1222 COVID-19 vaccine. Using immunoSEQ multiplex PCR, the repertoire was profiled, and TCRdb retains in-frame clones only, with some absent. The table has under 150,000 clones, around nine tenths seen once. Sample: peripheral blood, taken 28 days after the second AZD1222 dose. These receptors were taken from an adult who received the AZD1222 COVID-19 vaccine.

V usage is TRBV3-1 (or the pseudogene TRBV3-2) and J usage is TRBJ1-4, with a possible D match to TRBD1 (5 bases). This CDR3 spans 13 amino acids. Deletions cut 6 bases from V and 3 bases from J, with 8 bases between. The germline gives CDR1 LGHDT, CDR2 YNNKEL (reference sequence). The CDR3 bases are TGTGCCAGCAGTCGGGACCCTAATGAAAAACTGTTTTTT. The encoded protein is CASSRDPNEKLFF.

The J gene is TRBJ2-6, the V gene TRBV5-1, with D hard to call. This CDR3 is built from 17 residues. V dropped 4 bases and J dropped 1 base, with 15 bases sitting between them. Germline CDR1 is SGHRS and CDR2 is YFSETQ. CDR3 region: CASSLDGPRSGANVLTF. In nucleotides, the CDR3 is TGCGCCAGCAGCCTGGACGGGCCGAGGTCTGGGGCCAACGTCCTGACTTTC.

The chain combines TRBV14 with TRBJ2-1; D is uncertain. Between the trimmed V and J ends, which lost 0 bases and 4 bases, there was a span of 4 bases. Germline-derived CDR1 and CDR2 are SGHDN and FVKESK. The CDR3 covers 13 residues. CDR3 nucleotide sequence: TGTGCCAGCAGCCAAGATTTGTACAATGAGCAGTTCTTC. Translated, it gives CASSQDLYNEQFF.

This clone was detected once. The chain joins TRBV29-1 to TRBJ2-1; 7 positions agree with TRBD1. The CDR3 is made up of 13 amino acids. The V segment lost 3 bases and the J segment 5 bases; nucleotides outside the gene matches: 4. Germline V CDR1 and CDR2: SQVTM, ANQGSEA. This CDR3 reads CSVDRGYNNEQFF. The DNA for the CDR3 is TGCAGCGTTGACAGGGGGTACAACAATGAGCAGTTCTTC.

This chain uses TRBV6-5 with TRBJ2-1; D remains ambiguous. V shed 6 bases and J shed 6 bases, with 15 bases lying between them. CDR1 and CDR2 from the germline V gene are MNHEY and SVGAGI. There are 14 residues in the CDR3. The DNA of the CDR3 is TGTGCCAGCAGGCCGGGTATCCCCCCCAATGAGCAGTTCTTC. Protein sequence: CASRPGIPPNEQFF.

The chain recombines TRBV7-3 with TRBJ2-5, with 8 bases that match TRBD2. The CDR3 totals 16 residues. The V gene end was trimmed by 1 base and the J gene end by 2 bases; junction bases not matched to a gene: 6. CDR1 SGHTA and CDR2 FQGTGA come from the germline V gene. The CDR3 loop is CASSLNPAGEQETQYF. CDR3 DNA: TGTGCCAGCAGCTTAAATCCAGCGGGGGAGCAAGAGACCCAGTACTTC.

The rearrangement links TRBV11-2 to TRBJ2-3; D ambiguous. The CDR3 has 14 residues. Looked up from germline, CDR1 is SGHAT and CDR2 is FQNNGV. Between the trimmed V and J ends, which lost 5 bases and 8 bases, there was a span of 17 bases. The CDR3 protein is CASSHRNYRATQYF. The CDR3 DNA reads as TGTGCCAGCAGCCACCGGAACTACCGGGCTACGCAGTATTTT.

This CDR3 is CASTVTSEVGELFF. CDR3 DNA sequence: TGTGCCAGCACCGTGACTAGCGAAGTCGGGGAGCTGTTTTTT. The chain is built from TRBV27 and TRBJ2-2; 8 nucleotides line up with TRBD2. The CDR3 is made up of 14 amino acids. The germline V gene has CDR1 MNHEY and CDR2 SMNVEV (reference sequence). Trimming cost V 7 bases and J 7 bases; bases outside gene matches: 8.

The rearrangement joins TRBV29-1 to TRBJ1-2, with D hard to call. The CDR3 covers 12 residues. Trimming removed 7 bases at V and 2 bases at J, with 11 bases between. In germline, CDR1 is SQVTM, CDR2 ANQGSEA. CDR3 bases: TGCAGCGGGAGGACGGAAAACTATGGCTACACCTTC. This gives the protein CSGRTENYGYTF.

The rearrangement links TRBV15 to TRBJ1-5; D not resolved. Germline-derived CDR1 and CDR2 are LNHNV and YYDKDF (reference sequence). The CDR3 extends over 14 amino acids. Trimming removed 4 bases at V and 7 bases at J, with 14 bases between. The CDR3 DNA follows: TGTGCCACCAGCAAAGGTGTAGGGAACCAGCCCCAGCATTTT. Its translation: CATSKGVGNQPQHF.

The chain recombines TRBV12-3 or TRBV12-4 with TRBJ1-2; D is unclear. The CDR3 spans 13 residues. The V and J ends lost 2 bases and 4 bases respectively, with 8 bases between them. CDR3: CASSLLNSYGYTF. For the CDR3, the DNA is TGTGCCAGCAGTTTATTAAACAGCTATGGCTACACCTTC.

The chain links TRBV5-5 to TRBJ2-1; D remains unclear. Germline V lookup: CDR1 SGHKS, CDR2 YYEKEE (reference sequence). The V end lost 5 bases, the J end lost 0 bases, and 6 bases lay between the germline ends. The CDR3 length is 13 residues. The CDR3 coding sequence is TGTGCCAGCAGTCTGGACTCCTACAATGAGCAGTTCTTC. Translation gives CASSLDSYNEQFF.

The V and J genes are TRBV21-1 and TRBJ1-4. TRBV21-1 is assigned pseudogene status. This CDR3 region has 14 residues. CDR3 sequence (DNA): TGTGCCAGCAGCACCCGACTGGGAGGGGAAAAACTGTTTTTT. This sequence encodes CASSTRLGGEKLFF.

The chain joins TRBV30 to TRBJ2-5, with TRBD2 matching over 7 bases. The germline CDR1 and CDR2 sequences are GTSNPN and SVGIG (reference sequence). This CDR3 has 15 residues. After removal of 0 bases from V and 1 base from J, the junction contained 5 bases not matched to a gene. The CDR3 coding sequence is TGTGCCTGGAGTGTATTTTCTAGCGGCCAAGAGACCCAGTACTTC. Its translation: CAWSVFSSGQETQYF.

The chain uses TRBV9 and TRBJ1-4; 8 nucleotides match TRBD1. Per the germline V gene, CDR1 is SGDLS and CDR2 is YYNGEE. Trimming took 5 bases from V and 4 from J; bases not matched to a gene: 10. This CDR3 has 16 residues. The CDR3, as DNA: TGTGCCAGCAGAAGTAGAGGGACAGGATTTAATGAAAAACTGTTTTTT. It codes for CASRSRGTGFNEKLFF.

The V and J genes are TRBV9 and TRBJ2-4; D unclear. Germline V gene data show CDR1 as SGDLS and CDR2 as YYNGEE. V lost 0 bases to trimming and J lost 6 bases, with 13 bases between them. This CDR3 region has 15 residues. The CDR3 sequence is CASSVDVRVTNIQYF. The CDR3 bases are TGTGCCAGCAGCGTAGACGTACGCGTAACAAACATTCAGTACTTC.

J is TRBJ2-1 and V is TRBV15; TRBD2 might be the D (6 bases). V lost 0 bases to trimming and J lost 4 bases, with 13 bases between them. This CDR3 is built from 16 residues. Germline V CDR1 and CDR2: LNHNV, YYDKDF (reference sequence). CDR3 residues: CATSRDGAGLYNEQFF. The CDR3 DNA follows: TGTGCCACCAGCAGAGATGGAGCGGGCCTGTACAATGAGCAGTTCTTC.

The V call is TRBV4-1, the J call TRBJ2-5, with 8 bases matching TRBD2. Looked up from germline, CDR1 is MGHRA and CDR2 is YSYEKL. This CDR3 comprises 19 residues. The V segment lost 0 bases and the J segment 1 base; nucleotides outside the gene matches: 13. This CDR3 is CASSQEGGGAGGTQETQYF. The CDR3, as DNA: TGCGCCAGCAGCCAAGAGGGGGGCGGTGCGGGAGGAACCCAAGAGACCCAGTACTTC.

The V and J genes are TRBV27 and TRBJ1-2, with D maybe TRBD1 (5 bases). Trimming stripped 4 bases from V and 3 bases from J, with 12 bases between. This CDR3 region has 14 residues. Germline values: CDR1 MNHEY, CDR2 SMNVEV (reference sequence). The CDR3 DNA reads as TGTGCCAGCAGTTCTAGAACAGGAGACTATGGCTACACCTTC. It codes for CASSSRTGDYGYTF.

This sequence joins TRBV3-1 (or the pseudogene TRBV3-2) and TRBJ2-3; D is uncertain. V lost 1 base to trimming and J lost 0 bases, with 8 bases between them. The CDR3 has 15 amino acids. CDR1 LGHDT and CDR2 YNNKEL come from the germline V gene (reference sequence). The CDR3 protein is CASSQAESSTDTQYF. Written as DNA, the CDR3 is TGTGCCAGCAGCCAAGCCGAGTCTAGCACAGATACGCAGTATTTT.

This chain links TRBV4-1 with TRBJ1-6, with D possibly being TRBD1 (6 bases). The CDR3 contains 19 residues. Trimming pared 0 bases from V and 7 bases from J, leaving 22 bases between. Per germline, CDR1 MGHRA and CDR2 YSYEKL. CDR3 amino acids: CASSQEGRRGQAVNSPLHF. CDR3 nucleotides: TGCGCCAGCAGCCAAGAAGGCCGTCGGGGACAAGCAGTGAATTCACCCCTCCACTTT.

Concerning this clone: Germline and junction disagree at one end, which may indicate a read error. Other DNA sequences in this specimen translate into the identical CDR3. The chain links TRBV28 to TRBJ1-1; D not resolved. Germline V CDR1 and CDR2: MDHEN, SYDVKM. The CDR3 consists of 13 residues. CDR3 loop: CASKGLLNTEAFF. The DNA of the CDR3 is TGTGCCAGCAAGGGTCTCTTGAACACTGAAGCCTTCTTT.

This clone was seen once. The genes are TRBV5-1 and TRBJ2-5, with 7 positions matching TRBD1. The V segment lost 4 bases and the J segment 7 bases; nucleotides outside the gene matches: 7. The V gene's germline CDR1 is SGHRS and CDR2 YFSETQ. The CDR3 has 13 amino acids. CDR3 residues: CASSPGQLATQYF. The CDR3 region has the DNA TGCGCCAGCAGCCCGGGACAGTTGGCGACCCAGTACTTC.

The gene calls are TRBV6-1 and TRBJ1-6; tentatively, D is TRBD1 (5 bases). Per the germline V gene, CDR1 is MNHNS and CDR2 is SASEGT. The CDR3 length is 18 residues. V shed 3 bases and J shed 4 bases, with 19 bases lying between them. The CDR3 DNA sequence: TGTGCCAGCAGTGAGGCCCTAGGGAGGGGCGTTTATAATTCACCCCTCCACTTT. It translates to CASSEALGRGVYNSPLHF.

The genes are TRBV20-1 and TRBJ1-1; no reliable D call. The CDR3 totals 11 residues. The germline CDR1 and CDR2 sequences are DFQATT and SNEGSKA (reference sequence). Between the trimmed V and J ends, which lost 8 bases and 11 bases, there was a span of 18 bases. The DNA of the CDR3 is TGCAGTTCCCGGACGGACCTTTCGGCTTTCTTT. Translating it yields CSSRTDLSAFF.

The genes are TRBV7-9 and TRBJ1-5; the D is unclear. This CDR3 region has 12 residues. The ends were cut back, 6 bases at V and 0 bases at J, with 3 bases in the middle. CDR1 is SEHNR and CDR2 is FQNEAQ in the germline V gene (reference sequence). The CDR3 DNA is TGTGCCAGCAGTGATAGCAATCAGCCCCAGCATTTT. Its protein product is CASSDSNQPQHF.